The clone carrying this TCR beta chain has just a few counts. V lost 1 base to trimming and J lost 2 bases, with 11 bases between them. CDR1 and CDR2 from the germline V gene are SGHNT and YENEEA. This CDR3 has 15 residues. The data were taken from a study of CDR3 diversity in severe acne. TCRdb used MiXCR to reprocess the PCR reads, holding one entry per CDR3 protein. The table records 84,000 or so distinct CDR3 sequences, about 48% of them present only once. The chain recombines TRBV11-3 with TRBJ1-2; D is uncertain. Material: blood. The clonotype comes from a male donor in good health, serving as a control. Written as DNA, the CDR3 is TGTGCCAGCAGCTTAGGGACGGCCCAGAACTATGGCTACACCTTC. This encodes CASSLGTAQNYGYTF.